This T cell receptor (beta chain) was sequenced in a study of cytomegalovirus exposure and HLA in healthy donors. Study-level findings and limits: Analyzed later, most CMV-associated TCR beta chains appeared HLA-restricted. Earlier analysis looked at TCR beta V segments, and most were productive about 87% or about 30% of the time. Later work associated fewer than 20,000 TCR beta sequences with HLA alleles at 0.05 false discovery rate.

Vbeta (60) and Jbeta (13) primers were used in the PCR. Measured with immunoSEQ multiplex PCR; TCRdb has only the in-frame clones, and not every one. The sample shows around 110,000 clones, roughly 80% of them seen only once. With respect to this clone: What it binds is unknown.

CDR1 GTSNPN and CDR2 SVGIG come from the germline V gene (reference sequence). V dropped 1 base and J dropped 0 bases, with 9 bases sitting between them. The CDR3 has 15 residues. The chain recombines TRBV30 with TRBJ2-2, with TRBD2 as a possible D gene (6 bases). Sequenced sample: PBMCs. This receptor was taken from a man between 50 and 59 years old in good health and CMV-seronegative. DNA of the CDR3: TGTGCCTGGAGTGGTGGGGACTCGAACACCGGGGAGCTGTTTTTT. As protein: CAWSGGDSNTGELFF.